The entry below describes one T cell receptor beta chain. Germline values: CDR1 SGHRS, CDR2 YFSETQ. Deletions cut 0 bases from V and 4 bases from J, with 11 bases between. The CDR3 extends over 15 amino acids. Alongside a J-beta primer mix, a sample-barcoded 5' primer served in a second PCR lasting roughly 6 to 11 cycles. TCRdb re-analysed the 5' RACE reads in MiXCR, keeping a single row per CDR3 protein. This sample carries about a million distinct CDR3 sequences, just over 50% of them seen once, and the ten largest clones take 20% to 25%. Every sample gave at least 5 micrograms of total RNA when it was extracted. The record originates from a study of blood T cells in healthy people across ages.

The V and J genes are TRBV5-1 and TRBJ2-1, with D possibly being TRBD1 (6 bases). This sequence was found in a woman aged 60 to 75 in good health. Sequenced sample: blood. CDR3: CASSLGQGWYNEQFF. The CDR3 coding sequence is TGCGCCAGCAGCTTGGGCCAGGGGTGGTACAATGAGCAGTTCTTC.